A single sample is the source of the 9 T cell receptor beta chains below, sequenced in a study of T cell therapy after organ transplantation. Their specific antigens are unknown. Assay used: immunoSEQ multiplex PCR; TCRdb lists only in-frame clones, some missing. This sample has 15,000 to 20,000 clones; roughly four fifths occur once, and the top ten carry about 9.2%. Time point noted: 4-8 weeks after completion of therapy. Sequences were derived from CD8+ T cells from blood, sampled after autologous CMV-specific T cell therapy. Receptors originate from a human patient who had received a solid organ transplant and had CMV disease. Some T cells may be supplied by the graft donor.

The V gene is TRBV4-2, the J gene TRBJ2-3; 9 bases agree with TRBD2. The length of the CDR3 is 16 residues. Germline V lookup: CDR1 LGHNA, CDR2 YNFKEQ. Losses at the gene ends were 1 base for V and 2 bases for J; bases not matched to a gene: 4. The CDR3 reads CASSQVAGGNTDTQYF. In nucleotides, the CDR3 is TGTGCCAGCAGCCAAGTCGCGGGAGGGAACACAGATACGCAGTATTTT.

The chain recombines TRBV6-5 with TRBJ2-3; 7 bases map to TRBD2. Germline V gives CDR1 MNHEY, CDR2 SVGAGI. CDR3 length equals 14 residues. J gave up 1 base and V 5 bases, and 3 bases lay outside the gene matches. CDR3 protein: CASSHTSGTDTQYF. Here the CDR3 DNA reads TGTGCCAGCAGTCACACTAGCGGCACAGATACGCAGTATTTT.

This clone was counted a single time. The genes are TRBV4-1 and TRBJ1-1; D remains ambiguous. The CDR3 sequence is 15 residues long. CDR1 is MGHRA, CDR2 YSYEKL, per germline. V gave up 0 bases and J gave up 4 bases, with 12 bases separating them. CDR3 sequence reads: CASSQDTGRATEAFF. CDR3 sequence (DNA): TGCGCCAGCAGCCAAGATACTGGAAGGGCCACTGAAGCTTTCTTT.

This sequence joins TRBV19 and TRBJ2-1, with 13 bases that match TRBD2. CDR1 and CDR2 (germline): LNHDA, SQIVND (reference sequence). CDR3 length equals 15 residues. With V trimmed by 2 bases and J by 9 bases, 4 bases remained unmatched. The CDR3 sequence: CASSIKLAGGVEQFF. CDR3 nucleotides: TGTGCCAGTAGTATAAAACTAGCGGGGGGGGTTGAGCAGTTCTTC.

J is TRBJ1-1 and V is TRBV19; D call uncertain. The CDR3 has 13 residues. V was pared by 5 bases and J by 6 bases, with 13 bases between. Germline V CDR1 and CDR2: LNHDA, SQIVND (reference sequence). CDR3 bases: TGTGCCAGTAGTCTCCAGGCGTCCGCTGAAGCTTTCTTT. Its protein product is CASSLQASAEAFF.

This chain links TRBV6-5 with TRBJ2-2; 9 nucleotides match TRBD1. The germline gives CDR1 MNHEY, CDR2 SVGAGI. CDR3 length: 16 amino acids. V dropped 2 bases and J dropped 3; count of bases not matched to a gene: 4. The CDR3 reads CASSYGGDRDTGELFF. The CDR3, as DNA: TGTGCCAGCAGTTACGGGGGGGACAGGGACACCGGGGAGCTGTTTTTT.

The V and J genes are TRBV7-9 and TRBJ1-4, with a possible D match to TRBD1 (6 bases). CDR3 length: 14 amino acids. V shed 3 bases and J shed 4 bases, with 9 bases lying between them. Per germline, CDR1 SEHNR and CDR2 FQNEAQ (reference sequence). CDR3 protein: CASSLGRGNEKLFF. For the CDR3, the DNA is TGTGCCAGCAGCTTGGGCAGGGGTAATGAAAAACTGTTTTTT.

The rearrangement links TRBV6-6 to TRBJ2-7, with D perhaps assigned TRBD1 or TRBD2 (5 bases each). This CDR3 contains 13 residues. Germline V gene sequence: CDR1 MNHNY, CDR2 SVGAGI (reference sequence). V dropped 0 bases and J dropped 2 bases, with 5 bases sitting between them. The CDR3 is CASSYSGAYEQYF. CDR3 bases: TGTGCCAGCAGTTACTCGGGGGCCTACGAGCAGTACTTC.

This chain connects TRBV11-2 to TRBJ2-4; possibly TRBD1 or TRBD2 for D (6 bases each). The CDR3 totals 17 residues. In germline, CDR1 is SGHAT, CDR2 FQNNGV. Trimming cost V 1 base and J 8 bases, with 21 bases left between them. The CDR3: CASSLGYRDWMKDIQYF. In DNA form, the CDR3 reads TGTGCCAGCAGCTTAGGATACAGGGACTGGATGAAGGACATTCAGTACTTC.